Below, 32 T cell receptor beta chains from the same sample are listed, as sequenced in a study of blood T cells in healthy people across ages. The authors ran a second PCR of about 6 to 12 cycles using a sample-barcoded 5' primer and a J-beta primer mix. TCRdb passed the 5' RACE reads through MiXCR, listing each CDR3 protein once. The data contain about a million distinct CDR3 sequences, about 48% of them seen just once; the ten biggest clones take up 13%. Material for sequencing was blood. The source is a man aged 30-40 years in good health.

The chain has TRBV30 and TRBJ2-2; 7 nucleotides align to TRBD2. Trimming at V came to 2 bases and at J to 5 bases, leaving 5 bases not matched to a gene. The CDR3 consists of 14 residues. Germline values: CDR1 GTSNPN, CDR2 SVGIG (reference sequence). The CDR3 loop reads CAWSSGVLTGELFF. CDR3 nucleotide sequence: TGTGCCTGGAGTAGCGGGGTGCTAACCGGGGAGCTGTTTTTT.

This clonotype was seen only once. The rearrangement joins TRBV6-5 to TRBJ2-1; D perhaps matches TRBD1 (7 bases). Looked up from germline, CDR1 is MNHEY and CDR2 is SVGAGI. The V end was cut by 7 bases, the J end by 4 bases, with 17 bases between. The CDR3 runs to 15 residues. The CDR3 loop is CASTPSRGAYNEQFF. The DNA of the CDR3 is TGTGCCAGCACCCCTAGCAGGGGGGCTTACAATGAGCAGTTCTTC.

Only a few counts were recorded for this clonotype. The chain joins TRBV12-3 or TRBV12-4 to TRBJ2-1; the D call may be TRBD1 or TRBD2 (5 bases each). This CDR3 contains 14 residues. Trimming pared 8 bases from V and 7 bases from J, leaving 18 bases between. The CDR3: CASFTGAGANEQFF. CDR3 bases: TGTGCCAGCTTTACCGGGGCCGGGGCGAATGAGCAGTTCTTC.

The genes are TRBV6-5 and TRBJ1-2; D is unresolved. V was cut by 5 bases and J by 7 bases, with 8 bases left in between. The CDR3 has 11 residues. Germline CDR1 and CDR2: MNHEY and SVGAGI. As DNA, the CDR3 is TGTGCCAGCAGTACCGGTTGTGGCTACACCTTC. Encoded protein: CASSTGCGYTF.

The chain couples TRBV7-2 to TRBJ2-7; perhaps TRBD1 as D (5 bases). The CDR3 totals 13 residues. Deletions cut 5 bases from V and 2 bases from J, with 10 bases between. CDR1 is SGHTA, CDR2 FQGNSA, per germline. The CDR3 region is CASSRIRAYEQYF. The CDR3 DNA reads TGTGCCAGCAGCCGAATCAGGGCCTACGAGCAGTACTTC.

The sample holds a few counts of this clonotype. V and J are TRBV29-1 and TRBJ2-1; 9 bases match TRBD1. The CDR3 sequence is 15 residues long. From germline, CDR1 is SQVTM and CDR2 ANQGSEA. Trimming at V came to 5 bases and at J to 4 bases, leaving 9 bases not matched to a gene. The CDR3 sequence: CSVTGGQGLYNEQFF. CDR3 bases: TGCAGCGTTACAGGGGGACAGGGACTTTACAATGAGCAGTTCTTC.

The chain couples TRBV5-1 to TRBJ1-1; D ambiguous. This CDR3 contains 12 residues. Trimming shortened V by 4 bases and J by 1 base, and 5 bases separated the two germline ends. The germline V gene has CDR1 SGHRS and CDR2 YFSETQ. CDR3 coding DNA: TGCGCCAGCAGCATAGGGAACACTGAAGCTTTCTTT. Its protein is CASSIGNTEAFF.

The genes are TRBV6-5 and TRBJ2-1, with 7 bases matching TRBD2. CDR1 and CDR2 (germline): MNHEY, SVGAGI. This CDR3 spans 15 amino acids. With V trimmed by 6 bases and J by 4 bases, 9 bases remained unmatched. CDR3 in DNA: TGTGCCAGCAGCCGAGTGGCGGGGGATTACAATGAGCAGTTCTTC. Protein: CASSRVAGDYNEQFF.

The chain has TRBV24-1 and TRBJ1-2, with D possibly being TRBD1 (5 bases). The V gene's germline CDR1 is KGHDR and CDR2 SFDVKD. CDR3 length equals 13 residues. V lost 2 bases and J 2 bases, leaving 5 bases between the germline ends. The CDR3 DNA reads TGTGCCACCAGTGATTCAGGGAACTATGGCTACACCTTC. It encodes CATSDSGNYGYTF.

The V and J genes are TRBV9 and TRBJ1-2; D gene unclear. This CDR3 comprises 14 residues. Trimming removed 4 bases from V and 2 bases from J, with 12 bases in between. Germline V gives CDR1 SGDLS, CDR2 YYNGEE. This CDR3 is CASSQGPENYGYTF. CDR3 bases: TGTGCCAGCAGCCAAGGGCCGGAAAACTATGGCTACACCTTC.

Here the CDR3 DNA reads TGTGCCAGCAGTTTAAGGGGTGTGGGCCCCCAGCATTTT. It encodes CASSLRGVGPQHF. The V gene is TRBV27, the J gene TRBJ1-5, with a possible D match to TRBD1 (5 bases). This CDR3 is built from 13 residues. Trimming removed 2 bases at V and 10 bases at J, with 12 bases between. Per the germline V gene, CDR1 is MNHEY and CDR2 is SMNVEV (reference sequence).

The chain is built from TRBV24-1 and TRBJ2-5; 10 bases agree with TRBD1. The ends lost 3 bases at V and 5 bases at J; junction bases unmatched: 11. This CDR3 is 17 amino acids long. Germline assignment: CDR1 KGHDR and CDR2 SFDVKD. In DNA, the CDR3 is TGTGCCACCAGTGATCTCGCCGGACAGGGGGGTAGGGAGACCCAGTACTTC. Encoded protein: CATSDLAGQGGRETQYF.

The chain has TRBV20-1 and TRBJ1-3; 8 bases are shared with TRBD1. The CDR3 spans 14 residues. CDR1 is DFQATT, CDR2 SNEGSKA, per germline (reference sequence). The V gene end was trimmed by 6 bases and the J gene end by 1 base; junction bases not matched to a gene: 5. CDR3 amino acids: CSAPTGGSGNTIYF. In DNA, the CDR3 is TGCAGTGCCCCTACAGGGGGATCTGGAAACACCATATATTTT.

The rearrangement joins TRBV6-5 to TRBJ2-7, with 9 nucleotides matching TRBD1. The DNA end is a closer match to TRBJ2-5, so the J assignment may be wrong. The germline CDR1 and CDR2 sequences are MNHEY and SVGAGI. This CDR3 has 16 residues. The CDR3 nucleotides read TGTGCCAGCAGTTACGATGGGACAGGGTGGTCGGAGACCCAGTACTTC. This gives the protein CASSYDGTGWSETQYF.

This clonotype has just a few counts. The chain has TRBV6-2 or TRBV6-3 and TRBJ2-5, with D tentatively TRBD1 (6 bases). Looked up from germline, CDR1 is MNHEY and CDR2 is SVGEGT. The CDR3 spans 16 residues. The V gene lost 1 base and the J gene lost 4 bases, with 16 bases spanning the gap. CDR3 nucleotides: TGTGCCAGCAGTTACTTATACAGGGACCCGGGAGAGACCCAGTACTTC. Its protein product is CASSYLYRDPGETQYF.

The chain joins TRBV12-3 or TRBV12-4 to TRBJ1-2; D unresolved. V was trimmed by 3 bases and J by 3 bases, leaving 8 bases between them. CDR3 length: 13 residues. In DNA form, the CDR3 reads TGTGCCAGCAGTTTCGACCTTGACTATGGCTACACCTTC. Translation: CASSFDLDYGYTF.

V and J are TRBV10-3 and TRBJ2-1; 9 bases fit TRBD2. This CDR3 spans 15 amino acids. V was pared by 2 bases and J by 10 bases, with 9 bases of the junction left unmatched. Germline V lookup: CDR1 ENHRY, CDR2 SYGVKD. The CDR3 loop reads CAISERTSVSYEQFF. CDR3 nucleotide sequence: TGTGCCATCAGTGAGAGGACTAGCGTTTCCTACGAGCAGTTCTTC.

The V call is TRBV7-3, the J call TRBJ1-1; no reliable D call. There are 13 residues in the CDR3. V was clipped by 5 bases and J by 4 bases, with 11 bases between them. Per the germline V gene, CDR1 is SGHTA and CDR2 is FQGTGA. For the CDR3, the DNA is TGTGCCAGCAGCCCAAGTCTGGGCACTGAAGCTTTCTTT. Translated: CASSPSLGTEAFF.

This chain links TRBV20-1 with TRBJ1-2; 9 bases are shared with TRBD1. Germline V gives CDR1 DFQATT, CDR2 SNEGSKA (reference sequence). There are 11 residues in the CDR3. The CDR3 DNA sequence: TGCAAAACAGGGGGCCCATATGGCTACACCTTC. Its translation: CKTGGPYGYTF.

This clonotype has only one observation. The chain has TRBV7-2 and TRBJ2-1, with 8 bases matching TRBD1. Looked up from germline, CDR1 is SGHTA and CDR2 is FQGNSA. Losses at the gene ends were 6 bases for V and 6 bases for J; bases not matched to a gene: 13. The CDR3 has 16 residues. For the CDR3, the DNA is TGTGCCAGCAGATCAAGCGGACAGGGCGCAGGCAATGAGCAGTTCTTC. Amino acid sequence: CASRSSGQGAGNEQFF.

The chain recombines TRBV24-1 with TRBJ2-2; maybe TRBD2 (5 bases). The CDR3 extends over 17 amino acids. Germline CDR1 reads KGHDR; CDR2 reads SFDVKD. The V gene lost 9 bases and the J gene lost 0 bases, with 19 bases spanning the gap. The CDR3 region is CATCPTPSISNTGELFF. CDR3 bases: TGTGCCACCTGCCCGACTCCTAGCATATCGAACACCGGGGAGCTGTTTTTT.

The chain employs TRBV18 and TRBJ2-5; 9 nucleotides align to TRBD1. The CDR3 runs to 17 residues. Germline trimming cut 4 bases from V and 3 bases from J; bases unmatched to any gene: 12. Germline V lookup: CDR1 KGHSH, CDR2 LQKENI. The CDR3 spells CASSQSLQGAGEETQYF. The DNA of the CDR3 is TGTGCCAGCTCACAAAGCCTACAGGGGGCCGGAGAAGAGACCCAGTACTTC.

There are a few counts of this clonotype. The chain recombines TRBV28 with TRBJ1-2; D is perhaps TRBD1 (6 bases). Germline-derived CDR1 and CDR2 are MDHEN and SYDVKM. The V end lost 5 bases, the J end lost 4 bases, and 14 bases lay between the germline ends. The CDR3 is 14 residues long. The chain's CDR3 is CASSTGALSYGYTF. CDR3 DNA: TGTGCCAGCAGTACGGGGGCGTTAAGCTATGGCTACACCTTC.

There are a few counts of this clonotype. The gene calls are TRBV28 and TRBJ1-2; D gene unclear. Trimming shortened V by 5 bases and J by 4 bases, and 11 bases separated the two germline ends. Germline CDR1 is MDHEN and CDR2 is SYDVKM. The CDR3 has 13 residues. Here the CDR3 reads CASSPPGSYGYTF. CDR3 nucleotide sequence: TGTGCCAGCAGTCCCCCGGGGTCCTATGGCTACACCTTC.

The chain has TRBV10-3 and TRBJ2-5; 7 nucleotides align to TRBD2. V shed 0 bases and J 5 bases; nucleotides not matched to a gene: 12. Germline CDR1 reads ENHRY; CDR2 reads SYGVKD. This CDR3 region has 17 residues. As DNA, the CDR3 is TGTGCCATCAGTGAGTCTCTCCTGGGCGGGGGAGGCGAGACCCAGTACTTC. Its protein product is CAISESLLGGGGETQYF.

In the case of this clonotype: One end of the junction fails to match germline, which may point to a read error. The CDR3 coding sequence is TGTACCAGCAGCAGCGATACGGGAAACACTGAAGCTTTCTTT. It translates to CTSSSDTGNTEAFF. The V call is TRBV7-9, the J call TRBJ1-1; D not resolved. CDR1 SEHNR and CDR2 FQNEAQ come from the germline V gene (reference sequence). The CDR3 runs 14 residues.

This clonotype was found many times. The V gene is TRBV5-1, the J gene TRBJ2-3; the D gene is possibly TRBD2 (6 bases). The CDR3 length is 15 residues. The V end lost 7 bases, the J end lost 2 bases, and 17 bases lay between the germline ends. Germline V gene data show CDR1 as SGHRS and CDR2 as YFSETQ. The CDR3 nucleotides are TGCGCCAGCGGACGATTATCTAGCGACACAGATACGCAGTATTTT. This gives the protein CASGRLSSDTDTQYF.

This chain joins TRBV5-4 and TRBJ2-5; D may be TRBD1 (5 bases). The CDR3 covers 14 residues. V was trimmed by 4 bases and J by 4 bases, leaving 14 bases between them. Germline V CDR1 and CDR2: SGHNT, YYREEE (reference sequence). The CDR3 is CASSLRAGLETQYF. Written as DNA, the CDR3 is TGTGCCAGCAGCCTCAGGGCAGGGTTAGAGACCCAGTACTTC. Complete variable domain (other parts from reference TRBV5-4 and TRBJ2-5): ETGVTQSPTHLIKTRGQQVTLRCSSQSGHNTVSWYQQALGQGPQFIFQYYREEENGRGNFPPRFSGLQFPNYSSELNVNALELDDSALYLCASSLRAGLETQYFGPGTRLLVL.

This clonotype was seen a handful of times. The CDR3 nucleotides are TGCGCCAGCAGCCCGGGACTAGCGGGGGCGATAGATACGCAGTATTTT. Translating it yields CASSPGLAGAIDTQYF. The V gene is TRBV5-1, the J gene TRBJ2-3; TRBD2 aligns across 14 bases. Unmatched junction bases numbered 6, after V lost 4 bases and J lost 5 bases. The CDR3 consists of 16 residues. Germline loops: CDR1 SGHRS, CDR2 YFSETQ.

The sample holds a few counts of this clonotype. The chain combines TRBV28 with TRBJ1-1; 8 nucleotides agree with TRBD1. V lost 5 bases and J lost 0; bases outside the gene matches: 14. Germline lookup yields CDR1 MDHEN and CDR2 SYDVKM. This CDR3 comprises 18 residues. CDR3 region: CASSPPPQGANMNTEAFF. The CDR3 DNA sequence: TGTGCCAGCAGTCCCCCTCCGCAGGGGGCAAACATGAACACTGAAGCTTTCTTT. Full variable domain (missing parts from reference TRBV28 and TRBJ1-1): DVKVTQSSRYLVKRTGEKVFLECVQDMDHENMFWYRQDPGLGLRLIYFSYDVKMKEKGDIPEGYSVSREKKERFSLILESASTNQTSMYLCASSPPPQGANMNTEAFFGQGTRLTVV.

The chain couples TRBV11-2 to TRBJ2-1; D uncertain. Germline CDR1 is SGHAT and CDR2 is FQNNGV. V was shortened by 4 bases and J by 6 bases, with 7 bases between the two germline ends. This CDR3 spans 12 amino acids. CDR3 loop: CASSWDPNEQFF. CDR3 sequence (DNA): TGTGCCAGCAGCTGGGATCCCAATGAGCAGTTCTTC.

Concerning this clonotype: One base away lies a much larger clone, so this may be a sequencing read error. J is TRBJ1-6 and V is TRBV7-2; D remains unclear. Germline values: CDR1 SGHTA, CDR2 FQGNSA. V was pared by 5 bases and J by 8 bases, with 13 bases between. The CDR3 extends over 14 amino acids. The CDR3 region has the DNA TGTGCCAGCAGCCCAGTGGCTCTACATTCACCCCTCCACTTT. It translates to CASSPVALHSPLHF. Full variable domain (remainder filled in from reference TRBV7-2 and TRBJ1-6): GAGVSQSPSNKVTEKGKDVELRCDPISGHTALYWYRQSLGQGLEFLIYFQGNSAPDKSGLPSDRFSAERTGGSVSTLTIQRTQQEDSAVYLCASSPVALHSPLHFGNGTRLTVT.